This TCR beta chain derives from a study of blood T cell repertoires in COVID-19. Background on the study: Collection of acute and convalescent COVID-19 samples took place in the United States, Italy and Spain. The analysed material was cDNA or gDNA that came from T cells, B-cell-depleted T cells, or PBMCs.

This clone has at least ten counts. Study processing details: Reference gene primer amplification in the assay estimated nucleated cell counts. Generated by immunoSEQ multiplex PCR, the TCRdb table keeps only in-frame clones and is missing some. From that table come the V and J calls and clone size; the DNA was used to work out D and trimming. The table records around 260,000 clones, around 87% of them present only once. V gave up 6 bases and J gave up 4 bases, with 10 bases separating them. CDR1 is SGHTA and CDR2 is FQGNSA in the germline V gene. The CDR3 consists of 13 residues. Sequences were obtained from peripheral blood. The clonotype comes from a man aged 18 to 29 with active or convalescent COVID-19. This chain connects TRBV7-2 to TRBJ1-5, with TRBD1 as a possible D gene (6 bases). The CDR3 loop is CASSPQGNQPQHF. The DNA for the CDR3 is TGTGCCAGCAGTCCACAGGGAAATCAGCCCCAGCATTTT.